This T cell receptor (beta chain) was profiled in a study of blood T cell repertoires in COVID-19. Overall study: Donors in the United States, Italy and Spain gave samples during acute or convalescent COVID-19. T cells, B-cell-depleted T cells, or PBMCs provided the cDNA or gDNA that served as material.

A single count supports this clone. Under the authors' procedure: Amplification of reference gene primers provided the estimated nucleated cell counts. Data came from immunoSEQ multiplex PCR; TCRdb stores just in-frame clones and leaves some out. That table supplies the V and J calls and clone size; D and trimming were determined from the DNA. The sample contains around 140,000 clones, roughly 88% of which appear only once. CDR1 DFQATT and CDR2 SNEGSKA come from the germline V gene (reference sequence). The trim removed 3 bases at V and 3 bases at J, leaving 1 base unmatched. The CDR3 spans 13 residues.

The sample was peripheral blood. The receptor was isolated from an older man with acute or convalescent COVID-19. The chain recombines TRBV20-1 with TRBJ2-3; 9 bases line up with TRBD1. This chain's CDR3 is CSASDRGTDTQYF. In DNA, the CDR3 is TGCAGTGCTAGTGACAGGGGGACAGATACGCAGTATTTT.